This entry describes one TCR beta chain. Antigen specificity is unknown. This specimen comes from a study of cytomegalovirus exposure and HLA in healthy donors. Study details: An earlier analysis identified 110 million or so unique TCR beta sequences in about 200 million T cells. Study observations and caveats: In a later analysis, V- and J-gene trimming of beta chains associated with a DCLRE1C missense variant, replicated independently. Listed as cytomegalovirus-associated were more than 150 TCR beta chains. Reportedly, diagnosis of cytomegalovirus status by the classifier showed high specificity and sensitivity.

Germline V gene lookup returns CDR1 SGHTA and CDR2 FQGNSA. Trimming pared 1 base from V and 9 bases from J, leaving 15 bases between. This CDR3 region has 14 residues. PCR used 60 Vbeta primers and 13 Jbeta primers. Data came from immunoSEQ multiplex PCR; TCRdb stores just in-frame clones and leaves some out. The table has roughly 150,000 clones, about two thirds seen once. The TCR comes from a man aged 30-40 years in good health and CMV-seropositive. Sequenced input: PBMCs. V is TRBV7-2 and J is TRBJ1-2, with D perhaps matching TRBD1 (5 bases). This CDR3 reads CASSLEVQGMSYTF. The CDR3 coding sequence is TGTGCCAGCAGCTTAGAGGTGCAGGGAATGAGCTACACCTTC.